Listed here is a single T cell receptor beta chain. The data stem from a study of blood T cell repertoires in COVID-19. Looking at the study overall: The origin of the acute and convalescent COVID-19 samples was the United States, Italy and Spain. T cells, B-cell-depleted T cells, or PBMCs provided the cDNA or gDNA that served as material.

One Seattle source followed patients from active infection through their disease course. The authors' processing: Amplifying reference gene primers gave estimates of nucleated cell counts. Method: immunoSEQ multiplex PCR; TCRdb's copy keeps in-frame clones and lacks some. V and J calls plus clone size are reproduced from that table; the DNA served to infer D and trimming. This sample has around 360,000 clones; over 75% occur once, and the top ten carry about 10%. Germline V lookup: CDR1 MRHNA, CDR2 SNTAGT. Trimming stripped 2 bases from V and 13 bases from J, with 15 bases between. The CDR3 runs 13 residues.

Sequenced input: peripheral blood. V and J are TRBV6-4 and TRBJ2-1; the D gene is possibly TRBD2 (7 bases). This receptor was taken from a woman aged 30 to 39 with COVID-19, enrolled during active disease. CDR3 amino acids: CASSDRAGAVQFF. The CDR3, as DNA: TGTGCCAGCAGTGACCGTGCGGGGGCCGTACAGTTCTTC.